The 28 T cell receptor beta chains in this list originate from one sample, sequenced in a study of CD8 T cells in ankylosing spondylitis. Overall study findings and caveats: There was a TCR beta motif, made of eight highly homologous variants, that appeared characteristic of ankylosing spondylitis blood.

One entry per CDR3 protein, called by TCRdb with MiXCR from the 5' RACE reads. The repertoire holds about 540,000 distinct CDR3 sequences, with over 9.5% as singletons. Their specific antigens are unknown. The source material was blood, either unsorted or a sorted T cell fraction (not recorded which). These receptors were obtained from a male donor with ankylosing spondylitis.

This clonotype showed up just a few times. This chain uses TRBV20-1 with TRBJ1-2; 8 bases align to TRBD1. The CDR3 has 14 amino acids. Trimming removed 3 bases from V and 7 bases from J; junction bases left unmatched: 10. The germline V gene has CDR1 DFQATT and CDR2 SNEGSKA (reference sequence). CDR3 DNA sequence: TGCAGTGCTAGGGCCCACGGACAGGGTGCTGGCTACACCTTC. It translates to CSARAHGQGAGYTF.

The V and J genes are TRBV20-1 and TRBJ2-1; 8 bases match TRBD2. The trim removed 7 bases at V and 5 bases at J, leaving 19 bases unmatched. The germline V gene has CDR1 DFQATT and CDR2 SNEGSKA (reference sequence). This CDR3 has 17 residues. The CDR3 sequence is CSGQGPSGSKHHNEQFF. The CDR3 nucleotides are TGCAGTGGCCAAGGTCCAAGCGGGAGTAAACACCACAATGAGCAGTTCTTC.

The rearrangement links TRBV5-1 to TRBJ1-2, with TRBD1 identical over 9 bases. The CDR3 consists of 16 residues. Germline lookup yields CDR1 SGHRS and CDR2 YFSETQ. The trim removed 3 bases at V and 4 bases at J, leaving 10 bases unmatched. In DNA, the CDR3 is TGCGCCAGCAGCTGGAACACCGGGACAGGGAGCTATGGCTACACCTTC. This gives the protein CASSWNTGTGSYGYTF. Complete variable domain (other parts from reference TRBV5-1 and TRBJ1-2): KAGVTQTPRYLIKTRGQQVTLSCSPISGHRSVSWYQQTPGQGLQFLFEYFSETQRNKGNFPGRFSGRQFSNSRSEMNVSTLELGDSALYLCASSWNTGTGSYGYTFGSGTRLTVV.

The rearrangement joins TRBV20-1 to TRBJ2-3, with 7 bases identical to TRBD2. CDR1 and CDR2 (germline): DFQATT, SNEGSKA (reference sequence). V lost 0 bases and J lost 0; bases outside the gene matches: 15. The length of the CDR3 is 19 residues. Here the CDR3 DNA reads TGCAGTGCTAGAGATCCCTTACCGACTAGCCATCAAAGCACAGATACGCAGTATTTT. Protein product: CSARDPLPTSHQSTDTQYF.

V is TRBV21-1 and J is TRBJ2-7; the D call TRBD1 from the table was never checked on the DNA. TRBV21-1 is a recognized pseudogene. The CDR3 covers 15 residues. This CDR3 is CASSKVARPPYEQYV. In nucleotides, the CDR3 is TGTGCCAGCAGCAAAGTGGCAAGGCCCCCCTACGAGCAGTACGTC.

This clonotype occurred a few times. CDR3 region: CASSYSGQTEAFF. The DNA of the CDR3 is TGTGCCAGCTCATATAGTGGACAGACTGAAGCTTTCTTT. The chain uses TRBV18 and TRBJ1-1; D is perhaps TRBD1 (6 bases). The CDR3 extends over 13 amino acids. Trimming cost V 5 bases and J 5 bases, with 12 bases left between them. Germline assignment: CDR1 KGHSH and CDR2 LQKENI.

The V call is TRBV20-1, the J call TRBJ2-5; D unclear. CDR1 is DFQATT, CDR2 SNEGSKA, per germline (reference sequence). This CDR3 is built from 13 residues. Trimming cost V 5 bases and J 5 bases, with 15 bases left between them. The CDR3: CSAPLGKAETQYF. As DNA, the CDR3 is TGCAGTGCTCCTCTAGGGAAGGCGGAGACCCAGTACTTC.

This clonotype has a handful of counts. V is TRBV18 and J is TRBJ2-1; D is unclear. Per germline, CDR1 KGHSH and CDR2 LQKENI. With 4 bases removed from V and 6 bases from J, the gap between germline ends came to 16 bases. This CDR3 is 15 amino acids long. The CDR3: CASSLSILPLNEQFF. The CDR3 DNA reads as TGTGCCAGCTCACTCAGTATCCTTCCCCTCAATGAGCAGTTCTTC.

This clonotype was seen only a few times. The gene calls are TRBV20-1 and TRBJ1-1; D uncertain. V lost 4 bases, J lost 7 bases, and 16 bases lay in between. Per germline, CDR1 DFQATT and CDR2 SNEGSKA (reference sequence). This CDR3 comprises 13 residues. CDR3 in DNA: TGCAGTGCTATACATGATTTCGAAGGTGAAGCTTTCTTT. Translating it yields CSAIHDFEGEAFF.

Comment on this clonotype: One end of the junction is discordant with germline, which a read error may explain. This chain joins TRBV5-1 and TRBJ2-3; 10 bases line up with TRBD2. Germline CDR1 SGHRS, CDR2 YFSETQ. This CDR3 is built from 16 residues. CDR3 coding DNA: TGCGCCAGCACCTTGGCCGGGACTAGCGGCACAGATACGCAGTATTTT. Translated, it gives CASTLAGTSGTDTQYF.

The V gene is TRBV12-3 or TRBV12-4, the J gene TRBJ2-1; 13 bases agree with TRBD2. The CDR3 is 16 residues long. V shed 6 bases and J 3 bases; nucleotides not matched to a gene: 5. CDR3 coding DNA: TGTGCCAGCAGAAGGACTAGCGGGAGTGTCTACAATGAGCAGTTCTTC. The encoded protein is CASRRTSGSVYNEQFF.

This clonotype showed up just a few times. The chain recombines TRBV25-1 with TRBJ1-6; TRBD1 is a possible D gene (6 bases). Trimming removed 6 bases from V and 7 bases from J, with 10 bases in between. Germline lookup yields CDR1 MGHDK and CDR2 SYGVNS. This CDR3 has 13 amino acids. The CDR3: CASRGQLNSPLHF. CDR3 nucleotides: TGTGCCAGCAGAGGACAGTTAAATTCACCCCTCCACTTT.

This clonotype showed up many times. The gene calls are TRBV5-1 and TRBJ2-1; the D is unclear. V was shortened by 8 bases and J by 6 bases, with 18 bases between the two germline ends. Germline V gene sequence: CDR1 SGHRS, CDR2 YFSETQ. The CDR3 is 14 amino acids. The CDR3 coding sequence is TGCGCCAGTTCCTTGGTGGGTCAGCCCAATGAGCAGTTCTTC. Protein product: CASSLVGQPNEQFF.

This clonotype was seen more than once but under ten times. The chain combines TRBV12-3 or TRBV12-4 with TRBJ2-3; D remains unclear. V lost 2 bases, J lost 6 bases, and 6 bases lay in between. The CDR3 totals 12 residues. In DNA form, the CDR3 reads TGTGCCAGCAGTTTAAGCGTTGATACGCAGTATTTT. Its protein product is CASSLSVDTQYF.

J is TRBJ2-6 and V is TRBV20-1, with D perhaps TRBD1 or TRBD2 (5 bases each). The CDR3 sequence is 14 residues long. Trimming took 5 bases from V and 2 from J, leaving 10 bases between them. Looked up from germline, CDR1 is DFQATT and CDR2 is SNEGSKA (reference sequence). DNA of the CDR3: TGCAGTGCTCAAAGGGGAGCTGGGGCCAACGTCCTGACTTTC. Translating it yields CSAQRGAGANVLTF.

This chain connects TRBV19 to TRBJ1-1; 7 bases line up with TRBD1. From germline, CDR1 is LNHDA and CDR2 SQIVND (reference sequence). The CDR3 runs to 14 residues. V was clipped by 6 bases and J by 2 bases; unmatched bases: 6. CDR3 sequence: CASRRQGRNTEAFF. DNA for the CDR3: TGTGCCAGTAGGCGACAGGGCCGAAACACTGAAGCTTTCTTT.

V is TRBV6-5 and J is TRBJ2-3; D gene ambiguous. Germline CDR1 and CDR2: MNHEY and SVGAGI. Trimming took 4 bases from V and 6 from J, leaving 11 bases between them. The CDR3 has 13 amino acids. Here the CDR3 reads CASSSGPWDTQYF. In DNA, the CDR3 is TGTGCCAGCAGTTCCGGTCCTTGGGATACGCAGTATTTT.

Many counts were recorded for this clonotype. This chain joins TRBV25-1 and TRBJ2-1; 9 positions match TRBD2. Looked up from germline, CDR1 is MGHDK and CDR2 is SYGVNS. Germline trimming cut 6 bases from V and 5 bases from J; bases unmatched to any gene: 5. The CDR3 sequence is 14 residues long. The CDR3 spells CASRPGLANNEQFF. The DNA for the CDR3 is TGTGCCAGCAGGCCGGGACTAGCAAACAATGAGCAGTTCTTC.

The V gene is TRBV20-1, the J gene TRBJ2-1, with a tentative D call TRBD2 (5 bases). Germline CDR1 and CDR2: DFQATT and SNEGSKA (reference sequence). CDR3 size: 14 residues. The V end lost 5 bases, the J end lost 8 bases, and 19 bases lay between the germline ends. CDR3 sequence (DNA): TGCAGTGCTGCTCCGGGATCGGACGACGATGAGCAGTTCTTC. This gives the protein CSAAPGSDDDEQFF.

The chain recombines TRBV20-1 with TRBJ2-1; the D is unclear. Trimming left V 1 base short and J 5 bases short, with 9 bases between. The germline V gene encodes CDR1 DFQATT and CDR2 SNEGSKA (reference sequence). The CDR3 runs to 13 residues. In DNA form, the CDR3 reads TGCAGTGCTAGAGTTCTGATTAACAATGAGCAGTTCTTC. This gives the protein CSARVLINNEQFF.

This clonotype has only a few counts. This chain uses TRBV11-2 with TRBJ2-1, with 11 nucleotides matching TRBD2. The CDR3 sequence is 17 residues long. Germline V gives CDR1 SGHAT, CDR2 FQNNGV. V trimming: 10 bases; J trimming: 0 bases; junction bases outside the gene matches: 11. CDR3 coding DNA: TGTGCCACCCAACGGAAAGGACTAGCGGGCTCCTACAATGAGCAGTTCTTC. Its protein is CATQRKGLAGSYNEQFF.

About this clonotype: The junction departs from the called germline gene at one end, perhaps through a read error. The rearrangement links TRBV7-2 to TRBJ1-5; D unresolved. The length of the CDR3 is 14 residues. The germline V gene encodes CDR1 SGHTA and CDR2 FQGNSA. Written as DNA, the CDR3 is TGTGCCGGCAGCTTAGTAGGTGGGAATCAGCCCCAGCATTTT. This translates into CAGSLVGGNQPQHF.

The rearrangement uses TRBV5-1 and TRBJ2-3, with D possibly called TRBD1 or TRBD2 (5 bases each). Germline values: CDR1 SGHRS, CDR2 YFSETQ. V was shortened by 0 bases and J by 3 bases, with 14 bases between the two germline ends. The CDR3 is 16 amino acids. Written as DNA, the CDR3 is TGCGCCAGCAGCTTGGAGGTCCAGGGCGGGACAGATACGCAGTATTTT. Its translation is CASSLEVQGGTDTQYF. Complete variable domain (other parts from reference TRBV5-1 and TRBJ2-3): KAGVTQTPRYLIKTRGQQVTLSCSPISGHRSVSWYQQTPGQGLQFLFEYFSETQRNKGNFPGRFSGRQFSNSRSEMNVSTLELGDSALYLCASSLEVQGGTDTQYFGPGTRLTVL.

The table lists this clonotype with a few counts. For the CDR3, the DNA is TGTGCCAGCAGGACCCTAGCGGGGGGATACGAGCAGTACGTC. Translated: CASRTLAGGYEQYV. The V call is TRBV12-3 or TRBV12-4, the J call TRBJ2-7; 11 nucleotides match TRBD2. V trimming: 6 bases; J trimming: 4 bases; junction bases outside the gene matches: 5. This CDR3 has 14 amino acids.

A few counts support this clonotype. The chain employs TRBV5-1 and TRBJ2-5; D uncertain. Germline values: CDR1 SGHRS, CDR2 YFSETQ. Trimming removed 2 bases from V and 4 bases from J, with 9 bases in between. The CDR3 is made up of 13 amino acids. DNA of the CDR3: TGCGCCAGCAGCTTCGATCGGAGAGAGACCCAGTACTTC. It yields the protein CASSFDRRETQYF.

The table lists this clonotype with many counts. The genes are TRBV5-1 and TRBJ2-1, with D maybe TRBD2 (5 bases). The CDR3 is made up of 12 amino acids. The V end was cut by 2 bases, the J end by 8 bases, with 8 bases between. CDR1 is SGHRS, CDR2 YFSETQ, per germline. The CDR3 DNA reads as TGCGCCAGCAGCTTCGGGCGGGATGAGCAGTTCTTC. It codes for CASSFGRDEQFF. Filled out from reference TRBV5-1 and TRBJ2-1, the complete variable domain reads KAGVTQTPRYLIKTRGQQVTLSCSPISGHRSVSWYQQTPGQGLQFLFEYFSETQRNKGNFPGRFSGRQFSNSRSEMNVSTLELGDSALYLCASSFGRDEQFFGPGTRLTVL.

This clonotype appeared many times. The chain has TRBV5-1 and TRBJ2-7, with TRBD2 matching over 10 bases. CDR3 size: 14 residues. CDR1 and CDR2 from the germline V gene are SGHRS and YFSETQ. V shed 0 bases, J shed 5 bases, and the junction held 2 bases outside the gene matches. This CDR3 is CASSLGTSGDEQYV. CDR3 coding DNA: TGCGCCAGCAGCTTGGGGACTAGCGGTGACGAGCAGTACGTC.

This clonotype was counted ten times or more. The chain has TRBV4-2 and TRBJ2-2, with D tentatively TRBD1 (6 bases). The CDR3 is made up of 15 amino acids. The germline gives CDR1 LGHNA, CDR2 YNFKEQ. Trimming took 6 bases from V and 0 from J, leaving 11 bases between them. CDR3 sequence (DNA): TGTGCCAGCAGGCGGACAGTAACGAACACCGGGGAGCTGTTTTTT. Its translation is CASRRTVTNTGELFF.